The 27 T cell receptor beta chains below were found in one sample sequenced in a study of technical replicates of blood from a few donors. Data came from immunoSEQ multiplex PCR; TCRdb stores just in-frame clones and leaves some out. The data show over 65,000 clones, with 94% seen just once and roughly 0.28% held by the top ten. The sample consisted of T cells isolated from PBMCs. The source of these receptors is a human donor in good health.

The chain employs TRBV29-1 and TRBJ2-4, with 9 bases identical to TRBD2. Germline values: CDR1 SQVTM, CDR2 ANQGSEA. With 7 bases clipped from V and 6 bases from J, the junction kept 10 bases outside the gene matches. The CDR3 is 14 residues long. CDR3 region: CSAGTSQNPNIQYF. Here the CDR3 DNA reads TGCAGCGCCGGGACTAGCCAAAACCCAAACATTCAGTACTTC.

The V call is TRBV6-1, the J call TRBJ1-2; 8 bases are shared with TRBD1. Germline CDR1 is MNHNS and CDR2 is SASEGT. V trimming: 2 bases; J trimming: 4 bases; junction bases outside the gene matches: 12. The CDR3 contains 17 residues. CDR3 bases: TGTGCCAGCAGTGAAAGGGACAGGTCGGGTCGACGCTATGGCTACACCTTC. Its translation is CASSERDRSGRRYGYTF.

This clone was recorded only once. The gene calls are TRBV4-1 and TRBJ1-5, with no clear D. The CDR3 sequence is 18 residues long. The V and J ends lost 4 bases and 0 bases respectively, with 19 bases between them. From germline, CDR1 is MGHRA and CDR2 YSYEKL. The CDR3 region has the DNA TGCGCCAGCAGCCCAAAGCGTAGCGAACTTAATAGCAATCAGCCCCAGCATTTT. Amino acids: CASSPKRSELNSNQPQHF.

This sequence joins TRBV15 and TRBJ2-5; D perhaps matches TRBD2 (6 bases). CDR3 length: 18 amino acids. V was shortened by 6 bases and J by 0 bases, with 23 bases between the two germline ends. In germline, CDR1 is LNHNV, CDR2 YYDKDF (reference sequence). CDR3 DNA: TGTGCCACCAGGGCGGGAAGGGTTTTTAACTTATACCAAGAGACCCAGTACTTC. This codes for CATRAGRVFNLYQETQYF.

The gene calls are TRBV7-9 and TRBJ2-5; D uncertain. The CDR3 is 11 residues long. Deletions cut 6 bases from V and 4 bases from J, with 6 bases between. The germline V gene has CDR1 SEHNR and CDR2 FQNEAQ (reference sequence). CDR3 loop: CASSSGETQYF. CDR3 DNA sequence: TGTGCCAGCAGTTCCGGAGAGACCCAGTACTTC.

CDR3 coding DNA: TGTGCCAGCAGCTTCCTCGGGACAGCTGGAAACACCATATATTTT. The encoded protein is CASSFLGTAGNTIYF. This chain uses TRBV7-2 with TRBJ1-3; 7 positions match TRBD1. The germline V gene has CDR1 SGHTA and CDR2 FQGNSA. CDR3 length: 15 residues. Trimming took 3 bases from V and 2 from J; bases not matched to a gene: 4.

The chain recombines TRBV19 with TRBJ1-5; 7 nucleotides agree with TRBD1. CDR3 length: 15 residues. V lost 7 bases to trimming and J lost 9 bases; unmatched junction nucleotides: 15. Germline CDR1 LNHDA, CDR2 SQIVND (reference sequence). The CDR3 sequence: CASIPGQRPGWPQHF. CDR3 nucleotides: TGTGCCAGTATCCCGGGACAGAGGCCAGGGTGGCCCCAGCATTTT.

J is TRBJ1-5 and V is TRBV6-1, with a tentative D call TRBD1 (5 bases). The germline gives CDR1 MNHNS, CDR2 SASEGT. Deletions cut 1 base from V and 0 bases from J, with 10 bases between. This CDR3 has 16 residues. This CDR3 reads CASSEGGWYSNQPQHF. CDR3 nucleotide sequence: TGTGCCAGCAGTGAAGGGGGCTGGTATAGCAATCAGCCCCAGCATTTT.

This chain joins TRBV30 and TRBJ2-7, with 9 bases matching TRBD1. Germline CDR1 and CDR2: GTSNPN and SVGIG (reference sequence). The CDR3 is 15 amino acids. Trimming removed 5 bases from V and 3 bases from J; junction bases left unmatched: 11. Here the CDR3 DNA reads TGTGCCTGGGGTGCCGGGACAGGGAGAATCTACGAGCAGTACTTC. Protein sequence: CAWGAGTGRIYEQYF.

J is TRBJ2-3 and V is TRBV6-5; perhaps TRBD2 as D (6 bases). This CDR3 region has 15 residues. Trimming removed 5 bases from V and 2 bases from J, with 14 bases in between. Germline assignment: CDR1 MNHEY and CDR2 SVGAGI. The CDR3 bases are TGTGCCAGCAGTCGCGACGGACTACTCACAGATACGCAGTATTTT. This encodes CASSRDGLLTDTQYF.

The gene calls are TRBV27 and TRBJ2-3, with D hard to call. The CDR3 sequence is 12 residues long. V lost 6 bases to trimming and J lost 0 bases, with 4 bases between them. From germline, CDR1 is MNHEY and CDR2 SMNVEV (reference sequence). CDR3 residues: CASSLSTDTQYF. The CDR3 coding sequence is TGTGCCAGCAGCTTGAGCACAGATACGCAGTATTTT.

This chain joins TRBV29-1 and TRBJ2-2, with D possibly matching TRBD2 (7 bases). V was shortened by 4 bases and J by 5 bases, with 14 bases between the two germline ends. The CDR3 is made up of 14 amino acids. CDR1 is SQVTM, CDR2 ANQGSEA, per germline. As DNA, the CDR3 is TGCAGCGTTGGGCTGGCGGGGGCAACCGGGGAGCTGTTTTTT. Residues: CSVGLAGATGELFF.

This clone came up once. CDR3 loop: CASSLFAGTGKETQYF. In DNA, the CDR3 is TGTGCCAGCAGCTTATTCGCGGGGACAGGGAAAGAGACCCAGTACTTC. This chain links TRBV7-6 with TRBJ2-5; 9 bases are shared with TRBD1. In germline, CDR1 is SGHVS, CDR2 FNYEAQ. Trimming at V came to 2 bases and at J to 3 bases, leaving 7 bases not matched to a gene. CDR3 length equals 16 residues.

This clone was detected only once. V gene TRBV30 combines with J gene TRBJ2-7, with D perhaps TRBD2 (6 bases). Trimming pared 5 bases from V and 5 bases from J, leaving 10 bases between. Germline-derived CDR1 and CDR2 are GTSNPN and SVGIG (reference sequence). CDR3 size: 11 residues. The CDR3 nucleotides read TGTGCCTGGGGGGAGGCCCACGAGCAGTACTTC. This codes for CAWGEAHEQYF.

On this clone: The junction differs from germline at one of its ends, possibly a read error. The V and J genes are TRBV7-7 and TRBJ1-5, with D unresolved. In germline, CDR1 is SSHAT, CDR2 FNYEAQ (reference sequence). This CDR3 contains 13 residues. CDR3 amino acids: CASSLGRNQPQHF. The CDR3 DNA reads TGTGCTAGCAGCTTAGGCAGGAATCAGCCCCAGCATTTT.

The chain is built from TRBV19 and TRBJ2-7; TRBD1 might be the D (6 bases). The CDR3 contains 15 residues. V was trimmed by 5 bases and J by 0 bases, leaving 14 bases between them. Per germline, CDR1 LNHDA and CDR2 SQIVND (reference sequence). The CDR3 coding sequence is TGTGCCAGTAGTGATCAAACAGGGAACTCCTACGAGCAGTACTTC. The encoded protein is CASSDQTGNSYEQYF. The variable domain in full, completed from reference TRBV19 and TRBJ2-7, reads DGGITQSPKYLFRKEGQNVTLSCEQNLNHDAMYWYRQDPGQGLRLIYYSQIVNDFQKGDIAEGYSVSREKKESFPLTVTSAQKNPTAFYLCASSDQTGNSYEQYFGPGTRLTVT.

V gene TRBV11-2 combines with J gene TRBJ1-5; D might be TRBD1 (5 bases). CDR3 length: 14 amino acids. The V gene lost 5 bases and the J gene lost 3 bases, with 11 bases spanning the gap. Germline assignment: CDR1 SGHAT and CDR2 FQNNGV. The CDR3 region has the DNA TGTGCCAGCAGCCCAGGGCTTTCCAATCAGCCCCAGCATTTT. It translates to CASSPGLSNQPQHF. Using reference TRBV11-2 and TRBJ1-5 for the parts outside the CDR3, the full variable domain is EAGVAQSPRYKIIEKRQSVAFWCNPISGHATLYWYQQILGQGPKLLIQFQNNGVVDDSQLPKDRFSAERLKGVDSTLKIQPAKLEDSAVYLCASSPGLSNQPQHFGDGTRLSIL.

The chain uses TRBV6-1 and TRBJ1-2, with D uncertain. From germline, CDR1 is MNHNS and CDR2 SASEGT. Trimming removed 6 bases from V and 2 bases from J, with 7 bases in between. The CDR3 has 12 amino acids. CDR3 in amino acids: CASSPLNYGYTF. In DNA, the CDR3 is TGTGCCAGCAGCCCACTAAACTATGGCTACACCTTC.

The chain carries TRBV28 and TRBJ1-5, with 7 bases aligning to TRBD1. CDR1 is MDHEN and CDR2 is SYDVKM in the germline V gene. The CDR3 consists of 17 residues. The ends lost 4 bases at V and 5 bases at J; junction bases unmatched: 14. Written as DNA, the CDR3 is TGTGCCAGCAGTTACACTGTCTACAGGGGACTGGATCAGCCCCAGCATTTT. It is translated as CASSYTVYRGLDQPQHF.

In its sample, this clone was seen once. The chain uses TRBV6-1 and TRBJ2-7, with D possibly TRBD1 on 5 matching bases. Trimming cost V 5 bases and J 2 bases, with 10 bases left between them. The CDR3 contains 13 residues. Per the germline V gene, CDR1 is MNHNS and CDR2 is SASEGT. The chain's CDR3 is CASSTGKAYEQYF. CDR3 sequence (DNA): TGTGCCAGCAGTACAGGAAAGGCCTACGAGCAGTACTTC.

This clone appeared once. The chain is built from TRBV6-1 and TRBJ2-3, with 10 bases identical to TRBD2. This CDR3 comprises 18 residues. Trimming took 3 bases from V and 0 from J; bases not matched to a gene: 9. Germline loops: CDR1 MNHNS, CDR2 SASEGT. CDR3 protein: CASSDPGLASASTDTQYF. The CDR3 DNA sequence: TGTGCCAGCAGTGATCCGGGACTAGCGTCAGCTAGCACAGATACGCAGTATTTT.

This chain uses TRBV5-1 with TRBJ2-1, with 15 bases lining up with TRBD2. Germline loops: CDR1 SGHRS, CDR2 YFSETQ. CDR3 length equals 20 residues. Unmatched junction bases numbered 11, after V lost 4 bases and J lost 0 bases. In DNA form, the CDR3 reads TGCGCCAGCAGCCCGCGTGGGGGGACTAGCGGGGGGAGCTCCTACAATGAGCAGTTCTTC. This translates into CASSPRGGTSGGSSYNEQFF. Based on the CDR3 plus reference TRBV5-1 and TRBJ2-1, the full variable domain is KAGVTQTPRYLIKTRGQQVTLSCSPISGHRSVSWYQQTPGQGLQFLFEYFSETQRNKGNFPGRFSGRQFSNSRSEMNVSTLELGDSALYLCASSPRGGTSGGSSYNEQFFGPGTRLTVL.

This rearrangement joins TRBV7-9 to TRBJ2-7; D is possibly TRBD1 (5 bases). Trimming shortened V by 5 bases and J by 3 bases, and 8 bases separated the two germline ends. CDR1 is SEHNR and CDR2 is FQNEAQ in the germline V gene (reference sequence). This CDR3 has 12 amino acids. CDR3 protein: CASSVDSYEQYF. Here the CDR3 DNA reads TGTGCCAGCAGCGTCGACAGCTACGAGCAGTACTTC. Combining the CDR3 with reference TRBV7-9 and TRBJ2-7 gives the whole variable domain DTGVSQNPRHKITKRGQNVTFRCDPISEHNRLYWYRQTLGQGPEFLTYFQNEAQLEKSRLLSDRFSAERPKGSFSTLEIQRTEQGDSAMYLCASSVDSYEQYFGPGTRLTVT.

The rearrangement joins TRBV5-1 to TRBJ2-7; D unresolved. Trimming cost V 4 bases and J 2 bases, with 10 bases left between them. CDR1 and CDR2 (germline): SGHRS, YFSETQ. The CDR3 is 13 residues long. CDR3 protein: CASSHDSTYEQYF. In DNA form, the CDR3 reads TGCGCCAGCAGCCATGACTCTACCTACGAGCAGTACTTC.

The chain recombines TRBV5-4 with TRBJ2-7; 11 bases match TRBD1. The CDR3 covers 14 residues. CDR1 is SGHNT, CDR2 YYREEE, per germline (reference sequence). The trim removed 4 bases at V and 3 bases at J, leaving 3 bases unmatched. The CDR3 DNA is TGTGCCAGCAGCCCTGGGACAGGGGGCTACGAGCAGTACTTC. Encoded protein: CASSPGTGGYEQYF.

This chain uses TRBV14 with TRBJ2-7, with TRBD2 as a possible D gene (6 bases). Germline V gene data show CDR1 as SGHDN and CDR2 as FVKESK. This CDR3 has 14 amino acids. V was shortened by 1 base and J by 2 bases, with 9 bases between the two germline ends. The CDR3 region is CASSQGVAAYEQYF. The CDR3 DNA follows: TGTGCCAGCAGCCAAGGTGTAGCGGCCTACGAGCAGTACTTC.

V and J are TRBV6-4 and TRBJ2-3, with a possible D match to TRBD1 (5 bases). The CDR3 spans 14 residues. Trimming cost V 6 bases and J 1 base, with 11 bases left between them. The germline gives CDR1 MRHNA, CDR2 SNTAGT. This CDR3 reads CASSIGAGTDTQYF. The CDR3 DNA is TGTGCCAGCAGCATAGGGGCGGGCACAGATACGCAGTATTTT.